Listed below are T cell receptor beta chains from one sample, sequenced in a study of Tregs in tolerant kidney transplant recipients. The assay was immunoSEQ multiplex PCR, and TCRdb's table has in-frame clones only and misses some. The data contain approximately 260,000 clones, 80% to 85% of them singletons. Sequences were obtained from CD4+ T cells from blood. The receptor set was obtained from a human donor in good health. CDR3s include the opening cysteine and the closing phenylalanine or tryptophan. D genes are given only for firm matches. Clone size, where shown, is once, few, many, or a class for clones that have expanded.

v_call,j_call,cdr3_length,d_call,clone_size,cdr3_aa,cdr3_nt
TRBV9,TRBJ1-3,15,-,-,CASSAGRSSGNTIYF,TGTGCCAGCAGCGCGGGACGGAGCTCTGGAAACACCATATATTTT
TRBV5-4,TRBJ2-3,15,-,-,CASSWVDPNTDTQYF,TGTGCCAGCAGCTGGGTTGACCCAAACACAGATACGCAGTATTTT
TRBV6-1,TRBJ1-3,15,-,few,CASSEAAGIGNTIYF,TGTGCCAGCAGTGAAGCGGCAGGGATAGGAAACACCATATATTTT
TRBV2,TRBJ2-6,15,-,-,CASTEGRAGANVLTF,TGTGCCAGCACCGAGGGGCGGGCTGGGGCCAACGTCCTGACTTTC
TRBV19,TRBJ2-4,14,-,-,CASSLPFATNIQYF,TGTGCCAGTAGTCTCCCATTTGCCACAAACATTCAGTACTTC
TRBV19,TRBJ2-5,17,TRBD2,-,CASSIAILAGVVETQYF,TGTGCCAGTAGTATAGCAATACTAGCGGGAGTAGTTGAGACCCAGTACTTC
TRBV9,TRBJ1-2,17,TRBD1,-,CASSVGLDRPSNYGYTF,TGTGCCAGCAGCGTAGGGTTGGACAGGCCCTCTAACTATGGCTACACCTTC
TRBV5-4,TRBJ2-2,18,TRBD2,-,CASSPTPQLAEGTGELFF,TGTGCCAGCAGCCCCACCCCTCAACTAGCGGAGGGGACCGGGGAGCTGTTTTTT
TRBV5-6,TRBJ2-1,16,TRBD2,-,CASSVAGAGGLNEQFF,TGTGCCAGCAGCGTGGCGGGAGCGGGGGGGCTTAATGAGCAGTTCTTC
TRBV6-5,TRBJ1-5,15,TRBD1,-,CATGGDRGGSQPQHF,TGTGCCACCGGAGGGGACAGGGGAGGGTCTCAGCCCCAGCATTTT
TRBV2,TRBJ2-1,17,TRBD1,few,CASNERSVQGAHNEQFF,TGTGCCAGCAACGAAAGATCCGTACAGGGGGCACACAATGAGCAGTTCTTC
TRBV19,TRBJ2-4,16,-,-,CASSQISAGEGNIQYF,TGTGCCAGTAGCCAGATTTCGGCAGGCGAGGGAAACATTCAGTACTTC
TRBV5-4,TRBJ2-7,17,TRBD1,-,CASSRPGQGAPGGEQYF,TGTGCCAGCAGCCGTCCGGGACAGGGGGCGCCGGGTGGCGAGCAGTACTTC
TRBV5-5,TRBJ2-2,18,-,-,CASSLRRGLGFLAGELFF,TGTGCCAGCAGCTTGCGGCGGGGGCTCGGATTTCTCGCCGGGGAGCTGTTTTTT
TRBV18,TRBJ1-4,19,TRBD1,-,CASSRQGPNTLNFDEKLFF,TGTGCCAGCTCACGACAGGGCCCGAACACCTTAAACTTCGATGAAAAACTGTTTTTT
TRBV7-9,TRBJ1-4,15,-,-,CASSSGAGLNEKLFF,TGTGCCAGCAGCTCCGGGGCGGGGTTGAACGAAAAACTGTTTTTT
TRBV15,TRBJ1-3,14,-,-,CATSGALEGNTIYF,TGTGCCACCAGTGGAGCCCTGGAAGGAAACACCATATATTTT
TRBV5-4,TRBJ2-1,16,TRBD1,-,CASSLAPGQAWNEQFF,TGTGCCAGCAGCTTGGCCCCCGGACAGGCGTGGAATGAGCAGTTCTTC
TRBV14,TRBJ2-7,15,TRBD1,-,CASSRGTGSSYEQYF,TGTGCCAGCAGCCGCGGGACAGGATCCTCCTACGAGCAGTACTTC
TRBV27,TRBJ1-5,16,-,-,CASSLSRRTSNQPQHF,TGTGCCAGCAGTTTATCGCGCAGAACAAGCAATCAGCCCCAGCATTTT
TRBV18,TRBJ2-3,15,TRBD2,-,CASSPLGRETDTQYF,TGTGCCAGCTCACCACTAGGGAGGGAAACAGATACGCAGTATTTT
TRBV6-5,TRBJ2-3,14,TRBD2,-,CASSYSLAGDTQYF,TGTGCCAGCAGTTACTCCCTAGCGGGGGATACGCAGTATTTT
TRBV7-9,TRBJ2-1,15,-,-,CASSFPVSAYNEQFF,TGTGCCAGCAGCTTCCCCGTTAGCGCCTACAATGAGCAGTTCTTC
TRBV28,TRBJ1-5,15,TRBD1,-,CASLSTGEGNQPQHF,TGTGCCAGCCTTTCGACAGGGGAAGGCAATCAGCCCCAGCATTTT
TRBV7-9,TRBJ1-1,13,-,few,CASSLSGGTEAFF,TGTGCCAGCAGCTTAAGCGGGGGCACTGAAGCTTTCTTT
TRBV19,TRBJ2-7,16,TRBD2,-,CASSIALSGRFYEQYF,TGTGCCAGTAGTATAGCCCTAAGCGGGAGATTCTACGAGCAGTACTTC
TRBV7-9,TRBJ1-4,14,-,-,CASSSTGFNEKLFF,TGTGCCAGCAGCTCGACAGGCTTTAATGAAAAACTGTTTTTT
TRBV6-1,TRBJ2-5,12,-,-,CASSRWEETQYF,TGTGCCAGCAGTAGGTGGGAAGAGACCCAGTACTTC
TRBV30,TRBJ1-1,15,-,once,CAWNPMGGDWGEAFF,TGTGCCTGGAACCCGATGGGAGGGGATTGGGGTGAAGCTTTCTTT
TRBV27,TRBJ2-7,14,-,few,CASSPRGASYEQYF,TGTGCCAGCAGTCCCCGGGGGGCCTCCTACGAGCAGTACTTC
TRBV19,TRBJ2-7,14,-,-,CASSMGRLSYEQYF,TGTGCCAGTAGTATGGGAAGACTGTCCTACGAGCAGTACTTC
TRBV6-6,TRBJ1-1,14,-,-,CASSVPQVSGEAFF,TGTGCCAGCAGTGTCCCTCAGGTTTCAGGAGAAGCTTTCTTT